The 15 T cell receptor beta chains below come from one sample, sequenced in a study of cytomegalovirus exposure and HLA in healthy donors. Sequencing used immunoSEQ multiplex PCR; TCRdb keeps in-frame clones, though not all of them. The data show 160,000 or so clones, just under 85% seen once. The source material was PBMCs. The receptors were sampled from a man aged 30 to 45 in good health and CMV-seropositive.

The chain has TRBV5-4 and TRBJ1-6; TRBD1 is a possible D gene (6 bases). The CDR3 is 12 residues long. V lost 4 bases and J 10 bases, leaving 9 bases between the germline ends. Germline assignment: CDR1 SGHNT and CDR2 YYREEE (reference sequence). The CDR3 region is CASSRQESPLHF. CDR3 in DNA: TGTGCCAGCAGCCGACAGGAATCACCCCTCCACTTT. The full variable domain, completed using reference TRBV5-4 and TRBJ1-6, is ETGVTQSPTHLIKTRGQQVTLRCSSQSGHNTVSWYQQALGQGPQFIFQYYREEENGRGNFPPRFSGLQFPNYSSELNVNALELDDSALYLCASSRQESPLHFGNGTRLTVT.

This chain links TRBV19 with TRBJ1-1; the D gene is possibly TRBD1 (6 bases). Germline CDR1 LNHDA, CDR2 SQIVND (reference sequence). Trimming cost V 2 bases and J 4 bases, with 17 bases left between them. The CDR3 is 16 amino acids. CDR3 sequence (DNA): TGTGCCAGTAGTATAAAAGAGCGGGGGGCGCGCACTGAAGCTTTCTTT. Its translation: CASSIKERGARTEAFF.

The rearrangement links TRBV9 to TRBJ2-3; TRBD2 matches 12 bases. The V segment lost 3 bases and the J segment 5 bases; nucleotides outside the gene matches: 4. The CDR3 totals 15 residues. CDR1 is SGDLS, CDR2 YYNGEE, per germline. CDR3 loop: CASSEETSGGDTQYF. The CDR3 coding sequence is TGTGCCAGCAGCGAGGAGACTAGCGGGGGAGATACGCAGTATTTT.

The chain uses TRBV21-1 and TRBJ2-7; the tabulated D call, TRBD1, remains unverified against the DNA. TRBV21-1 is a known pseudogene. This CDR3 has 16 residues. CDR3 in amino acids: CASSKKTQVGSYEQYF. CDR3 in DNA: TGTGCCAGCAGCAAAAAGACACAGGTGGGCTCCTACGAGCAGTACTTC.

This chain uses TRBV5-1 with TRBJ2-3, with TRBD2 as a possible D gene (6 bases). Germline CDR1 and CDR2: SGHRS and YFSETQ. The CDR3 sequence is 14 residues long. V was clipped by 0 bases and J by 1 base, with 6 bases between them. The CDR3 nucleotides read TGCGCCAGCAGCTTGGGGAGGGGCACAGATACGCAGTATTTT. Amino acid sequence: CASSLGRGTDTQYF.

The V gene is TRBV5-1, the J gene TRBJ2-3; tentative D call: TRBD2 (5 bases). With 5 bases removed from V and 3 bases from J, the gap between germline ends came to 16 bases. CDR3 length: 15 residues. Germline V gene lookup returns CDR1 SGHRS and CDR2 YFSETQ. CDR3 coding DNA: TGCGCCAGCAGGTACGGAGGAGGCGTAACAGATACGCAGTATTTT. It translates to CASRYGGGVTDTQYF.

In DNA form, the CDR3 reads TGTGCCAGTAGTGTCCAGGGGACGCCTGGAAACACCATATATTTT. As protein: CASSVQGTPGNTIYF. This chain links TRBV19 with TRBJ1-3; D might be TRBD1 (6 bases). Germline V CDR1 and CDR2: LNHDA, SQIVND (reference sequence). The CDR3 has 15 residues. The V gene lost 5 bases and the J gene lost 2 bases, with 13 bases spanning the gap.

CDR3 sequence reads: CASSQDWGGHYNEQFF. In DNA form, the CDR3 reads TGCGCCAGCAGCCAAGATTGGGGGGGGCATTACAATGAGCAGTTCTTC. The chain recombines TRBV4-3 with TRBJ2-1; D perhaps matches TRBD2 (7 bases). The CDR3 totals 16 residues. Looked up from germline, CDR1 is LGHNA and CDR2 is YSLEER. The V gene lost 0 bases and the J gene lost 4 bases, with 13 bases spanning the gap.

This chain connects TRBV2 to TRBJ2-5; weak D call: TRBD2 (6 bases). Germline CDR1 SNHLY, CDR2 FYNNEI. The length of the CDR3 is 17 residues. V was shortened by 8 bases and J by 2 bases, with 24 bases between the two germline ends. CDR3 amino acids: CASAVDRDSSLQETQYF. CDR3 sequence (DNA): TGTGCCAGCGCCGTGGACCGGGACTCCTCGTTGCAAGAGACCCAGTACTTC.

The J gene is TRBJ2-7, the V gene TRBV2; TRBD2 agrees at 8 bases. This CDR3 contains 13 residues. CDR1 is SNHLY, CDR2 FYNNEI, per germline. V lost 7 bases to trimming and J lost 0 bases; unmatched junction nucleotides: 2. The CDR3 is CASTAGGSYEQYF. In DNA form, the CDR3 reads TGTGCCAGCACGGCGGGGGGCTCCTACGAGCAGTACTTC.

V gene TRBV18 combines with J gene TRBJ1-3; D perhaps matches TRBD1 (6 bases). Trimming took off 1 base at V and 4 bases at J, with 14 bases between the two ends. The CDR3 is 16 amino acids. Per germline, CDR1 KGHSH and CDR2 LQKENI. The CDR3 reads CASSPRSVGGGNTIYF. The CDR3 nucleotides read TGTGCCAGCTCACCACGTTCCGTAGGGGGAGGAAACACCATATATTTT.

This clone appeared a single time. In DNA, the CDR3 is TGCGCCAGCACCATGACAGGGATGTACCAAGAGACCCAGTACTTC. This encodes CASTMTGMYQETQYF. The chain has TRBV5-1 and TRBJ2-5, with 7 positions matching TRBD1. The CDR3 runs to 15 residues. Per the germline V gene, CDR1 is SGHRS and CDR2 is YFSETQ. The ends lost 6 bases at V and 0 bases at J; junction bases unmatched: 8.

The chain couples TRBV7-2 to TRBJ2-3, with D possibly being TRBD2 (6 bases). Deletions cut 5 bases from V and 0 bases from J, with 15 bases between. The germline V gene encodes CDR1 SGHTA and CDR2 FQGNSA. The CDR3 sequence is 16 residues long. CDR3 amino acids: CASSLYPGTSTDTQYF. The CDR3 bases are TGTGCCAGCAGCCTATACCCCGGGACTAGCACAGATACGCAGTATTTT.

The chain employs TRBV12-1 and TRBJ2-7; the table's TRBD2 call for D was not verified on the DNA. TRBV12-1 is an annotated pseudogene. The CDR3 covers 18 residues. CDR3 nucleotides: TGTGCCAGCAGCTACGAAGGGGAGGAGGGGGGGCCTTCCTACGAGCAGTACTTC. This gives the protein CASSYEGEEGGPSYEQYF.

The CDR3 loop is CASSQNLDSYGYTF. DNA for the CDR3: TGTGCCAGCAGCCAGAATCTGGACAGCTATGGCTACACCTTC. The V and J genes are TRBV14 and TRBJ1-2; a weak D match, TRBD1 (6 bases). The CDR3 extends over 14 amino acids. CDR1 SGHDN and CDR2 FVKESK come from the germline V gene. V was cut by 3 bases and J by 4 bases, with 12 bases left in between.